The rows below give T cell receptor beta chains drawn from one sample of a study of blood T cell repertoires in COVID-19. TCRdb keeps only in-frame clones here, not all; method: immunoSEQ multiplex PCR. The sample shows about 54,000 clones, around nine tenths of them seen only once. Sequences were obtained from peripheral blood. The receptors were sampled from a human donor in a cohort sampled during active COVID-19. The conserved cysteine and the conserved F or W are not part of the CDR3 here. Each record gives: V gene, D gene, clone size, J gene, CDR3 protein. D genes are given only for firm matches. Rows give clone size only sometimes, using once, few, many, or a class for an expanded clone.

v_gene: TRBV20-1
d_gene: NA
abundance: once
j_gene: TRBJ2-7
CDR3aa: SARKTHEQY

v_gene: TRBV7-9
d_gene: TRBD1
abundance: NA
j_gene: TRBJ1-4
CDR3aa: ASSPGQGDNEKLF

v_gene: TRBV11-2
d_gene: TRBD1
abundance: NA
j_gene: TRBJ1-1
CDR3aa: ASSLTGTGAPFSIAEAF

v_gene: TRBV12-2
d_gene: NA
abundance: NA
j_gene: TRBJ2-6
CDR3aa: ASRRHHPRSSGANVLT

v_gene: TRBV25-1
d_gene: NA
abundance: NA
j_gene: TRBJ1-1
CDR3aa: ASSDLDSLGTEAF

v_gene: TRBV19
d_gene: TRBD1
abundance: NA
j_gene: TRBJ1-5
CDR3aa: ASSIARDRGEDQPQH

v_gene: TRBV9
d_gene: TRBD1
abundance: NA
j_gene: TRBJ2-7
CDR3aa: ASSQGQGLGYEQY

v_gene: TRBV29-1
d_gene: TRBD1
abundance: once
j_gene: TRBJ2-1
CDR3aa: SVTDRGDGEQF

v_gene: TRBV19
d_gene: NA
abundance: NA
j_gene: TRBJ2-1
CDR3aa: ASSTTGTGFYNEQF

v_gene: TRBV9
d_gene: NA
abundance: NA
j_gene: TRBJ1-1
CDR3aa: ASSVLLNMNTEAF

v_gene: TRBV19
d_gene: NA
abundance: NA
j_gene: TRBJ1-6
CDR3aa: ASSNPLYSSYNSPLH